The 24 T cell receptor beta chains below all came from one sample that was sequenced in a study of T-cell reconstitution after alpha-beta-depleted transplantation in children. A library of TCRbeta sequences, prepared with unique molecular identifiers, was generated. TCRdb re-called the PCR reads through MiXCR, storing one row per CDR3 protein. The repertoire consists of 500,000 to 600,000 distinct CDR3 sequences, with around 17% occurring once and the leading ten covering over 3%. Sequenced material: PBMCs from the stem cell graft donor, taken from the stem cell graft. The receptor source for this set is a human donor who donated a stem cell graft to a child with acute lymphoblastic leukemia.

The chain joins TRBV11-2 to TRBJ1-1, with D uncertain. This CDR3 is 13 amino acids long. CDR1 is SGHAT and CDR2 is FQNNGV in the germline V gene. V was cut by 6 bases and J by 1 base, with 9 bases left in between. CDR3 region: CASRRVGNTEAFF. CDR3 bases: TGTGCCAGCAGACGGGTCGGGAACACTGAAGCTTTCTTT.

This clonotype was recorded a few times. CDR3 loop: CASSQMDRVPYNEQFF. CDR3 in DNA: TGTGCCAGTAGTCAGATGGACAGGGTCCCCTACAATGAGCAGTTCTTC. The chain combines TRBV19 with TRBJ2-1, with 8 nucleotides matching TRBD1. Germline CDR1 is LNHDA and CDR2 is SQIVND (reference sequence). The J segment lost 2 bases and the V segment lost 5 bases, leaving 8 bases of the junction unmatched. This CDR3 is built from 16 residues.

This clonotype has a handful of counts. The chain carries TRBV29-1 and TRBJ2-7; 9 nucleotides agree with TRBD2. The CDR3 spans 15 residues. Germline loops: CDR1 SQVTM, CDR2 ANQGSEA. Trimming at V came to 3 bases and at J to 4 bases, leaving 10 bases not matched to a gene. CDR3 protein: CSVEVGGRASYEQYF. CDR3 DNA: TGCAGCGTTGAGGTCGGCGGGAGGGCCAGTTACGAGCAGTACTTC.

This clonotype was seen only a few times. V is TRBV6-1 and J is TRBJ1-4; 9 bases match TRBD1. Germline values: CDR1 MNHNS, CDR2 SASEGT. Trimming took 6 bases from V and 8 from J; bases not matched to a gene: 7. The CDR3 is 14 residues long. The CDR3 DNA follows: TGTGCCAGCAGACAGGGGGCGGCTAGGGAAAAACTGTTTTTT. Translating gives CASRQGAAREKLFF.

This clonotype has more than one count but fewer than ten. V and J are TRBV7-3 and TRBJ2-1, with D maybe TRBD2 (6 bases). The CDR3 runs to 16 residues. Germline assignment: CDR1 SGHTA and CDR2 FQGTGA. The V end was cut by 1 base, the J end by 7 bases, with 17 bases between. Here the CDR3 reads CASSLNSGVGANEQFF. The DNA of the CDR3 is TGTGCCAGCAGCTTAAATTCGGGAGTAGGGGCTAATGAGCAGTTCTTC.

V is TRBV20-1 and J is TRBJ1-6; 7 nucleotides agree with TRBD1. Losses at the gene ends were 2 bases for V and 10 bases for J; bases not matched to a gene: 11. The CDR3 is 15 amino acids. CDR1 and CDR2 (germline): DFQATT, SNEGSKA (reference sequence). Written as DNA, the CDR3 is TGCAGTGCTAGAAAGACAGGGTCAGGCCTATCACCCCTCCACTTT. Translation: CSARKTGSGLSPLHF.

The sample holds many counts of this clonotype. The gene calls are TRBV4-2 and TRBJ2-7; possible D gene TRBD2, 7 bases. Per germline, CDR1 LGHNA and CDR2 YNFKEQ. The ends were cut back, 3 bases at V and 0 bases at J, with 15 bases in the middle. This CDR3 is 16 amino acids long. The DNA of the CDR3 is TGTGCCAGCAGCCAGGTTGGGGGGGCCCTCTCCTACGAGCAGTACTTC. Translated: CASSQVGGALSYEQYF.

This chain joins TRBV5-1 and TRBJ1-2, with 11 bases identical to TRBD1. CDR1 is SGHRS and CDR2 is YFSETQ in the germline V gene. This CDR3 comprises 16 residues. The V and J ends lost 2 bases and 3 bases, in that order; junction bases with no gene match: 6. The DNA of the CDR3 is TGCGCCAGCAGCTTCACCGGACAGGGGGCCGACTATGGCTACACCTTC. It specifies CASSFTGQGADYGYTF.

This chain links TRBV12-3 or TRBV12-4 with TRBJ2-2, with 7 nucleotides matching TRBD1. With V trimmed by 6 bases and J by 7 bases, 11 bases remained unmatched. The CDR3 runs to 15 residues. The CDR3 nucleotides are TGTGCCAGCAGGGGACAGCTAGCCATCGGCGGGGAGCTGTTTTTT. It is translated as CASRGQLAIGGELFF.

The V call is TRBV19, the J call TRBJ1-1, with D perhaps matching TRBD1 (5 bases). This CDR3 comprises 14 residues. The V and J ends lost 9 bases and 4 bases respectively, with 18 bases between them. Per germline, CDR1 LNHDA and CDR2 SQIVND (reference sequence). The CDR3 protein is CASPHSGAPTEAFF. As DNA, the CDR3 is TGTGCCAGCCCGCACTCTGGGGCTCCCACTGAAGCTTTCTTT.

This clonotype was seen a few times. J is TRBJ2-5 and V is TRBV7-3; TRBD1 aligns across 9 bases. This CDR3 is built from 14 residues. Germline loops: CDR1 SGHTA, CDR2 FQGTGA. J gave up 5 bases and V 4 bases, and 5 bases lay outside the gene matches. CDR3 nucleotide sequence: TGTGCCAGCAGCTCCACAGGGGGCTTGGAGACCCAGTACTTC. Amino acid sequence: CASSSTGGLETQYF.

J is TRBJ2-7 and V is TRBV20-1; D tentatively reads TRBD1 or TRBD2 (5 bases each). This CDR3 has 14 amino acids. Per germline, CDR1 DFQATT and CDR2 SNEGSKA (reference sequence). V was clipped by 0 bases and J by 1 base, with 10 bases between them. CDR3 residues: CSARDPWGSYEQYF. In DNA form, the CDR3 reads TGCAGTGCTAGAGACCCCTGGGGGTCCTACGAGCAGTACTTC.

The chain is built from TRBV12-3 or TRBV12-4 and TRBJ1-5; 7 positions match TRBD1. J was trimmed by 4 bases and V by 6 bases; bases with no gene match: 9. The CDR3 consists of 15 residues. The CDR3 region has the DNA TGTGCCAGCAGCCGCCCGGACAGGCCAAATCAGCCCCAGCATTTT. Protein: CASSRPDRPNQPQHF.

A few counts support this clonotype. The chain carries TRBV5-1 and TRBJ1-5; the D gene is possibly TRBD1 (5 bases). The CDR3 extends over 18 amino acids. Trimming removed 0 bases from V and 4 bases from J, with 20 bases in between. The V gene's germline CDR1 is SGHRS and CDR2 YFSETQ. The CDR3 nucleotides read TGCGCCAGCAGCTTGGGCCCTCAAGGAGACGAGGGGAATCAGCCCCAGCATTTT. Amino acids: CASSLGPQGDEGNQPQHF.

This clonotype was found a few times. The chain couples TRBV9 to TRBJ2-5, with 8 positions matching TRBD1. CDR1 is SGDLS, CDR2 YYNGEE, per germline. Losses at the gene ends were 7 bases for V and 5 bases for J; bases not matched to a gene: 4. The CDR3 extends over 12 amino acids. CDR3 residues: CASAGGSETQYF. The CDR3 nucleotides read TGTGCCAGCGCAGGGGGCAGTGAGACCCAGTACTTC.

The J gene is TRBJ2-1, the V gene TRBV25-1; 10 nucleotides match TRBD1. Unmatched junction bases numbered 9, after V lost 8 bases and J lost 5 bases. Looked up from germline, CDR1 is MGHDK and CDR2 is SYGVNS. The CDR3 sequence is 15 residues long. The CDR3 is CASGDDRGPDNEQFF. CDR3 DNA: TGTGCCAGCGGCGACGACAGGGGGCCTGACAATGAGCAGTTCTTC.

The gene calls are TRBV6-1 and TRBJ2-7; no clear D. V gave up 1 base and J gave up 9 bases, with 10 bases separating them. This CDR3 is 12 amino acids long. Germline V lookup: CDR1 MNHNS, CDR2 SASEGT. This CDR3 is CASSEEGIVQYF. CDR3 DNA sequence: TGTGCCAGCAGTGAAGAGGGAATCGTGCAGTACTTC.

This clonotype was seen only a few times. CDR3 protein: CASSLGGQMTSPLHF. DNA for the CDR3: TGTGCCAGCAGCTTGGGCGGACAGATGACTTCACCCCTCCACTTT. This rearrangement joins TRBV5-6 to TRBJ1-6; TRBD1 might be the D (6 bases). V lost 0 bases and J 9 bases, leaving 13 bases between the germline ends. CDR3 length: 15 amino acids. From germline, CDR1 is SGHDT and CDR2 YYEEEE.

This clonotype occurred a few times. The J gene is TRBJ2-7, the V gene TRBV11-2, with 7 bases identical to TRBD2. This CDR3 is 14 amino acids long. With 3 bases clipped from V and 7 bases from J, the junction kept 9 bases outside the gene matches. Per germline, CDR1 SGHAT and CDR2 FQNNGV. The CDR3 bases are TGTGCCAGCAGCTTTGGGTCGGGAGGAAGGGAGCAGTACTTC. This encodes CASSFGSGGREQYF.

J is TRBJ2-1 and V is TRBV11-1; 10 nucleotides match TRBD2. Germline V lookup: CDR1 SGHAT, CDR2 FQDESV (reference sequence). The CDR3 loop spans 19 amino acids. V shed 4 bases and J 0 bases; nucleotides not matched to a gene: 12. The CDR3 DNA reads as TGTGCCAGCAGCTCAGGACTAGCGGAGACCCTCAGCTCCTACAATGAGCAGTTCTTC. Its translation: CASSSGLAETLSSYNEQFF. Looking up the rest from reference TRBV11-1 and TRBJ2-1 gives the full variable domain: EAEVAQSPRYKITEKSQAVAFWCDPISGHATLYWYRQILGQGPELLVQFQDESVVDDSQLPKDRFSAERLKGVDSTLKIQPAELGDSAMYLCASSSGLAETLSSYNEQFFGPGTRLTVL.

This clonotype was counted between two and nine times. The CDR3 DNA is TGTGCCAGCAGTTACATAACATTGGACAGGAACAATCAGCCCCAGCATTTT. Its protein is CASSYITLDRNNQPQHF. This chain connects TRBV6-5 to TRBJ1-5; 7 positions match TRBD1. The CDR3 runs to 17 residues. Looked up from germline, CDR1 is MNHEY and CDR2 is SVGAGI. Trimming took 2 bases from V and 3 from J; bases not matched to a gene: 10.

The chain carries TRBV15 and TRBJ1-2, with TRBD1 identical over 7 bases. CDR3 size: 17 residues. J gave up 3 bases and V 0 bases, and 10 bases lay outside the gene matches. In germline, CDR1 is LNHNV, CDR2 YYDKDF (reference sequence). The CDR3 DNA follows: TGTGCCACCAGCAGAGATCGATTCCCAGGGGGAGACTATGGCTACACCTTC. It yields the protein CATSRDRFPGGDYGYTF.

CDR3 nucleotide sequence: TGCGCCAGCAGCCGGGGGACAGGGGGCTCCTACGAGCAGTACTTC. It specifies CASSRGTGGSYEQYF. The chain has TRBV4-1 and TRBJ2-7, with 11 bases identical to TRBD1. The length of the CDR3 is 15 residues. The V gene's germline CDR1 is MGHRA and CDR2 YSYEKL. With V trimmed by 4 bases and J by 0 bases, 2 bases remained unmatched.

The CDR3 region is CASSEGQSSWTEAFF. In DNA, the CDR3 is TGTGCCAGCAGTGAAGGCCAGTCGAGTTGGACTGAAGCTTTCTTT. This chain links TRBV6-1 with TRBJ1-1; D is unclear. This CDR3 is built from 15 residues. Germline V gene lookup returns CDR1 MNHNS and CDR2 SASEGT. Trimming pared 1 base from V and 5 bases from J, leaving 14 bases between.